The 21 T cell receptor beta chains listed next were all sequenced from one sample in a study of memory CD4+ T cells and cytomegalovirus serostatus. Sequenced by immunoSEQ multiplex PCR; TCRdb stores in-frame clones only, minus some. Of about 59,000 clones listed, about 81% are singletons. Single viable CD3+CD4+CD8-CD45RO+ cells were sorted as the memory CD4+ T cells. Sequences were obtained from memory CD4+ T cells from blood. The receptors were sampled from an adult in good health and CMV-seronegative.

V gene TRBV7-6 combines with J gene TRBJ2-5; D unresolved. The CDR3 is made up of 12 amino acids. V shed 5 bases and J shed 0 bases, with 4 bases lying between them. The germline V gene encodes CDR1 SGHVS and CDR2 FNYEAQ. DNA for the CDR3: TGTGCCAGCAGCGCACACCAAGAGACCCAGTACTTC. Translation gives CASSAHQETQYF.

This clone was observed a single time. The rearrangement links TRBV5-8 to TRBJ2-3, with D unresolved. The CDR3 consists of 15 residues. The V gene lost 1 base and the J gene lost 8 bases, with 17 bases spanning the gap. The germline gives CDR1 SGHTS, CDR2 YDEGEE. CDR3 protein: CASSLLQEFVLTQYF. CDR3 coding DNA: TGTGCCAGCAGCTTGCTTCAGGAGTTCGTGCTTACGCAGTATTTT. The full variable domain, in which reference TRBV5-8 and TRBJ2-3 provide the parts outside the CDR3, is EAGVTQSPTHLIKTRGQQATLRCSPISGHTSVYWYQQALGLGLQFLLWYDEGEERNRGNFPPRFSGRQFPNYSSELNVNALELEDSALYLCASSLLQEFVLTQYFGPGTRLTVL.

This sequence joins TRBV10-2 and TRBJ2-7; 9 bases agree with TRBD1. V trimming: 8 bases; J trimming: 4 bases; junction bases outside the gene matches: 6. Germline values: CDR1 WSHSY, CDR2 SAAADI. CDR3 length: 13 residues. CDR3 sequence reads: CASARQGGYEQYF. CDR3 in DNA: TGCGCCAGCGCACGACAGGGGGGGTACGAGCAGTACTTC.

CDR3 sequence reads: CASSPGKGPNQPQHF. The CDR3 DNA is TGTGCCAGCAGCCCTGGAAAAGGCCCCAATCAGCCCCAGCATTTT. This chain connects TRBV28 to TRBJ1-5; the D is unclear. In germline, CDR1 is MDHEN, CDR2 SYDVKM. V shed 6 bases and J shed 3 bases, with 15 bases lying between them. There are 15 residues in the CDR3.

The J gene is TRBJ2-7, the V gene TRBV5-1; the match to TRBD1 covers 8 bases. Looked up from germline, CDR1 is SGHRS and CDR2 is YFSETQ. The CDR3 runs 15 residues. V shed 4 bases and J 2 bases; nucleotides not matched to a gene: 8. The CDR3, as DNA: TGCGCCAGCAGCCGGTCGACAGGGGCCCCCTACGAGCAGTACTTC. This gives the protein CASSRSTGAPYEQYF.

The V gene is TRBV5-1, the J gene TRBJ2-7; TRBD1 might be the D (5 bases). Trimming shortened V by 1 base and J by 2 bases, and 13 bases separated the two germline ends. Germline-derived CDR1 and CDR2 are SGHRS and YFSETQ. The CDR3 has 15 residues. In DNA form, the CDR3 reads TGCGCCAGCAGCTTGTGGCCGACAGAGACCTACGAGCAGTACTTC. This encodes CASSLWPTETYEQYF.

Note on this clone: One base away lies a much larger clone, so this may be a sequencing read error. The gene calls are TRBV10-3 and TRBJ1-1; maybe TRBD1 (6 bases). This CDR3 spans 14 amino acids. Trimming removed 7 bases from V and 12 bases from J, with 24 bases in between. Looked up from germline, CDR1 is ENHRY and CDR2 is SYGVKD. As DNA, the CDR3 is TGTGCCATCACTGGTACGGCGAGGGGGGTGAGGACTTTCTTT. Amino acid sequence: CAITGTARGVRTFF.

The gene calls are TRBV5-6 and TRBJ2-3; 12 bases fit TRBD2. Looked up from germline, CDR1 is SGHDT and CDR2 is YYEEEE. The CDR3 extends over 14 amino acids. The V gene end was trimmed by 7 bases and the J gene end by 6 bases; junction bases not matched to a gene: 6. The CDR3 nucleotides read TGTGCCAGCTTGGGGACTAGCGGGTCGGATACGCAGTATTTT. It codes for CASLGTSGSDTQYF. Supplemented by reference TRBV5-6 and TRBJ2-3, the full variable domain reads DAGVTQSPTHLIKTRGQQVTLRCSPKSGHDTVSWYQQALGQGPQFIFQYYEEEERQRGNFPDRFSGHQFPNYSSELNVNALLLGDSALYLCASLGTSGSDTQYFGPGTRLTVL.

The chain employs TRBV5-8 and TRBJ1-5, with TRBD1 matching over 8 bases. Trimming at V came to 1 base and at J to 0 bases, leaving 9 bases not matched to a gene. Germline CDR1 is SGHTS and CDR2 is YDEGEE. The CDR3 is 18 amino acids. The CDR3 nucleotides are TGTGCCAGCAGCTTGAGGGCCAGGGGGCGCGGTAGCAATCAGCCCCAGCATTTT. It translates to CASSLRARGRGSNQPQHF.

The chain is built from TRBV18 and TRBJ1-2; the D is unclear. V lost 4 bases and J lost 9, with 15 bases in between. The CDR3 has 13 residues. CDR1 is KGHSH, CDR2 LQKENI, per germline. The DNA for the CDR3 is TGTGCCAGCTCACTTCGCAATAGCGAAAGCTACACCTTC. Its translation: CASSLRNSESYTF.

V and J are TRBV7-9 and TRBJ2-1; TRBD1 might be the D (6 bases). The CDR3 runs 15 residues. The V gene's germline CDR1 is SEHNR and CDR2 FQNEAQ (reference sequence). V was pared by 5 bases and J by 5 bases, with 16 bases between. The CDR3, as DNA: TGTGCCAGCAGCCCGGCCCGGACAGACAACAATGAGCAGTTCTTC. Residues: CASSPARTDNNEQFF.

V and J are TRBV30 and TRBJ1-2; TRBD1 matches 8 bases. The germline gives CDR1 GTSNPN, CDR2 SVGIG (reference sequence). This CDR3 spans 16 amino acids. J lost 4 bases, V lost 0 bases, and 10 bases had no gene match. The CDR3: CAWSVGTGVDAYGYTF. As DNA, the CDR3 is TGTGCCTGGAGTGTCGGGACAGGTGTGGATGCCTATGGCTACACCTTC.

As for this clone: Other DNA sequences within the sample encode an identical CDR3. This chain links TRBV18 with TRBJ1-1, with D hard to call. Per germline, CDR1 KGHSH and CDR2 LQKENI. The CDR3 loop spans 12 amino acids. Deletions cut 1 base from V and 1 base from J, with 1 base between. The CDR3 DNA follows: TGTGCCAGCTCACCACAGAACACTGAAGCTTTCTTT. Protein product: CASSPQNTEAFF.

A single count supports this clone. Additional DNA sequences in this sample encode the identical CDR3. The chain links TRBV10-3 to TRBJ1-4, with D unresolved. Germline CDR1 and CDR2: ENHRY and SYGVKD. The CDR3 sequence is 12 residues long. Trimming removed 5 bases at V and 10 bases at J, with 11 bases between. The CDR3 sequence: CAISFEEGKLFF. Written as DNA, the CDR3 is TGTGCCATCAGTTTTGAGGAAGGAAAACTGTTTTTT.

The chain is built from TRBV4-1 and TRBJ2-5, with TRBD1 matching 8 bases. J gave up 7 bases and V 3 bases, and 13 bases lay outside the gene matches. From germline, CDR1 is MGHRA and CDR2 YSYEKL. The CDR3 loop spans 16 amino acids. The CDR3 DNA reads as TGCGCCAGCAGCCAGGAAGGACAGGGAACAGTAGGGACCCAGTACTTC. The encoded protein is CASSQEGQGTVGTQYF.

This chain joins TRBV18 and TRBJ1-1; 7 bases agree with TRBD1. The V and J ends lost 3 bases and 11 bases, in that order; junction bases with no gene match: 12. The CDR3 has 14 amino acids. Germline V CDR1 and CDR2: KGHSH, LQKENI. CDR3 DNA sequence: TGTGCCAGCTCACCGACGACAGGGAAGATGTTGGCTTTCTTT. Translating it yields CASSPTTGKMLAFF.

The chain has TRBV18 and TRBJ2-5; 7 bases match TRBD1. The CDR3 has 15 amino acids. The V segment lost 3 bases and the J segment 4 bases; nucleotides outside the gene matches: 8. CDR1 KGHSH and CDR2 LQKENI come from the germline V gene. CDR3 residues: CASSPLKGAGETQYF. CDR3 in DNA: TGTGCCAGCTCACCGTTGAAGGGGGCGGGAGAGACCCAGTACTTC. Variable domain in full (rest from reference TRBV18 and TRBJ2-5): NAGVMQNPRHLVRRRGQEARLRCSPMKGHSHVYWYRQLPEEGLKFMVYLQKENIIDESGMPKERFSAEFPKEGPSILRIQQVVRGDSAAYFCASSPLKGAGETQYFGPGTRLLVL.

This rearrangement joins TRBV29-1 to TRBJ1-5; tentatively, D is TRBD1 (6 bases). Deletions cut 5 bases from V and 1 base from J, with 9 bases between. CDR1 and CDR2 (germline): SQVTM, ANQGSEA. The CDR3 length is 13 residues. The CDR3 spells CSVSTGSNQPQHF. CDR3 DNA: TGCAGCGTTTCGACAGGAAGCAATCAGCCCCAGCATTTT.

This clone is a singleton in its sample. CDR3 nucleotide sequence: TGTGCCTGGAGGGCTAGCGGGAGGTCCTACAATGAGCAGTTCTTC. This codes for CAWRASGRSYNEQFF. The V and J genes are TRBV30 and TRBJ2-1, with 11 bases matching TRBD2. The V gene end was trimmed by 3 bases and the J gene end by 1 base; junction bases not matched to a gene: 2. Germline V gene sequence: CDR1 GTSNPN, CDR2 SVGIG (reference sequence). This CDR3 comprises 15 residues. The full variable domain, with the rest looked up from reference TRBV30 and TRBJ2-1, is SQTIHQWPATLVQPVGSPLSLECTVEGTSNPNLYWYRQAAGRGLQLLFYSVGIGQISSEVPQNLSASRPQDRQFILSSKKLLLSDSGFYLCAWRASGRSYNEQFFGPGTRLTVL.

The J gene is TRBJ2-7, the V gene TRBV10-3; 7 bases are a match to TRBD2. The V gene end was trimmed by 6 bases and the J gene end by 2 bases; junction bases not matched to a gene: 7. This CDR3 is 14 amino acids long. The germline CDR1 and CDR2 sequences are ENHRY and SYGVKD. The CDR3 DNA reads TGTGCCATCAGCCGTAGCGGGTCAACCTACGAGCAGTACTTC. It codes for CAISRSGSTYEQYF.

This rearrangement joins TRBV27 to TRBJ2-3; the match to TRBD2 covers 8 bases. V lost 5 bases to trimming and J lost 4 bases; unmatched junction nucleotides: 11. Germline CDR1 MNHEY, CDR2 SMNVEV (reference sequence). There are 16 residues in the CDR3. This chain's CDR3 is CASSPQTSVGADTQYF. CDR3 bases: TGTGCCAGCAGTCCCCAGACTAGCGTCGGTGCAGATACGCAGTATTTT.